The subject of this entry is one T cell receptor (beta chain). This sample includes further DNA sequences coding for the same CDR3. Participants, 18 to 89 years old, spanned under 30 US areas. These data are taken from a study of blood T cell repertoires in COVID-19. Study as a whole: Sources were T cells, B-cell-depleted T cells, or PBMCs; the material itself was cDNA or gDNA.

TCRdb keeps only in-frame clones here, not all; method: immunoSEQ multiplex PCR. The table has 250,000 to 300,000 clones, around 83% seen once. Unmatched junction bases numbered 2, after V lost 4 bases and J lost 2 bases. CDR3 size: 14 residues. Germline CDR1 and CDR2: SGHRS and YFSETQ. The specimen sequenced was PBMCs or T cells enriched from blood (not recorded which). This receptor was identified in a man aged 40-49 years who had been exposed to COVID-19. The genes are TRBV5-1 and TRBJ1-4, with 7 bases lining up with TRBD1. CDR3 sequence: CASSLTGTNEKLFF. In DNA, the CDR3 is TGCGCCAGCAGCCTGACAGGGACTAATGAAAAACTGTTTTTT.